The 19 T cell receptor beta chains listed next were all sequenced from one sample in a study of regulatory T cells in long-lasting Graves disease. Time point meaning: newly diagnosed GD, antithyroid drugs for less than 3 months. Researchers made the TCR library from RNA that was extracted from PBMCs. Library construction for TCR beta used iRepertoire HTBI primers and Arm-PCR of CDR3 regions. One entry per CDR3 protein results from TCRdb running MiXCR on the multiplex PCR reads. The repertoire holds around 480,000 distinct CDR3 sequences, around 15% seen once, with 12% in the top ten. These data also formed part of another study, on T cells in Graves' hyperthyroidism and ophthalmopathy.

The source material was peripheral blood mononuclear cells (PBMCs), sampled at new diagnosis, from a patient treated with antithyroid drugs. These receptors came from a man aged 35 to 55 with Graves disease.

This clonotype was counted at least ten times. This chain connects TRBV27 to TRBJ2-7; D call uncertain. CDR3 size: 14 residues. CDR1 is MNHEY and CDR2 is SMNVEV in the germline V gene (reference sequence). Between the trimmed V and J ends, which lost 7 bases and 1 base, there was a span of 14 bases. The CDR3 sequence: CASNPSSRSYEQYF. The CDR3 nucleotides read TGTGCCAGCAACCCTTCGAGCAGGTCCTACGAGCAGTACTTC.

The CDR3 nucleotides read TGTGCTAGTGGTTTTGGGAATACGCAGTATTTT. Translation: CASGFGNTQYF. The genes are TRBV12-5 and TRBJ2-3; no firm D call. The germline CDR1 and CDR2 sequences are LGHNT and FRNRAP. The CDR3 sequence is 11 residues long. Deletions cut 3 bases from V and 7 bases from J, with 5 bases between.

At least ten counts were recorded for this clonotype. The rearrangement joins TRBV2 to TRBJ2-3; TRBD1 aligns across 12 bases. The CDR3 spans 18 residues. The trim removed 0 bases at V and 0 bases at J, leaving 4 bases unmatched. Germline lookup yields CDR1 SNHLY and CDR2 FYNNEI. The CDR3: CASSEAWDRGPSTDTQYF. The CDR3 bases are TGTGCCAGCAGTGAAGCCTGGGACAGGGGGCCTAGCACAGATACGCAGTATTTT.

This clonotype was seen many times. The chain combines TRBV5-1 with TRBJ2-7; no clear D. V was clipped by 4 bases and J by 6 bases, with 14 bases between them. The CDR3 has 13 residues. Per germline, CDR1 SGHRS and CDR2 YFSETQ. CDR3 protein: CASSTDGPGEQYF. Here the CDR3 DNA reads TGCGCCAGCAGCACGGATGGGCCGGGCGAGCAGTACTTC.

This clonotype was observed at least ten times. The chain uses TRBV20-1 and TRBJ1-5; D is unclear. The CDR3 has 10 residues. V was trimmed by 5 bases and J by 6 bases, leaving 5 bases between them. CDR1 and CDR2 from the germline V gene are DFQATT and SNEGSKA (reference sequence). CDR3 residues: CSAGRQPQHF. CDR3 in DNA: TGCAGTGCTGGACGTCAGCCCCAGCATTTT.

This clonotype was detected many times. The V gene is TRBV28, the J gene TRBJ2-6; 7 nucleotides align to TRBD1. The CDR3 is 15 amino acids. J was trimmed by 4 bases and V by 7 bases; bases with no gene match: 7. Per germline, CDR1 MDHEN and CDR2 SYDVKM. This CDR3 is CASTRQGTGANVLTF. The DNA for the CDR3 is TGTGCCAGCACACGACAGGGAACCGGGGCCAACGTCCTGACTTTC.

This clonotype was found many times. The chain is built from TRBV27 and TRBJ1-1; tentatively, D is TRBD1 (5 bases). The CDR3 covers 17 residues. CDR1 MNHEY and CDR2 SMNVEV come from the germline V gene (reference sequence). The ends were cut back, 5 bases at V and 4 bases at J, with 23 bases in the middle. The CDR3 region is CASSPLGPYQGGTEAFF. The CDR3 coding sequence is TGTGCCAGCAGTCCCTTGGGGCCCTACCAGGGTGGCACTGAAGCTTTCTTT.

This clonotype was detected ten times or more. The chain combines TRBV27 with TRBJ2-7; TRBD2 matches at 10 bases. CDR1 and CDR2 (germline): MNHEY, SMNVEV (reference sequence). V dropped 6 bases and J dropped 4; count of bases not matched to a gene: 9. The CDR3 spans 15 residues. The CDR3 bases are TGTGCCAGCAGCCGCAGCGGGAGGGCCAAATACGAGCAGTACTTC. The encoded protein is CASSRSGRAKYEQYF.

This clonotype came up many times. This chain connects TRBV11-2 to TRBJ2-7; D possibly corresponds to TRBD2 (5 bases). The length of the CDR3 is 15 residues. Germline V gene lookup returns CDR1 SGHAT and CDR2 FQNNGV. Trimming took off 5 bases at V and 2 bases at J, with 16 bases between the two ends. The CDR3 region has the DNA TGTGCCAGCAGCCCACCCGGGATATTCGCCTACGAGCAGTACTTC. Its translation is CASSPPGIFAYEQYF.

Many counts were recorded for this clonotype. This chain connects TRBV28 to TRBJ2-7, with 10 bases matching TRBD2. The germline V gene encodes CDR1 MDHEN and CDR2 SYDVKM. The J segment lost 7 bases and the V segment lost 2 bases, leaving 5 bases of the junction unmatched. CDR3 size: 14 residues. DNA of the CDR3: TGTGCCAGCAGTTTAAGTCTAGCGGGAGTTGAGCAGTACTTC. Translating gives CASSLSLAGVEQYF.

This clonotype came up many times. The gene calls are TRBV5-1 and TRBJ2-6; no firm D call. V gave up 2 bases and J gave up 2 bases, with 14 bases separating them. The CDR3 extends over 17 amino acids. Germline V gene lookup returns CDR1 SGHRS and CDR2 YFSETQ. The CDR3 nucleotides are TGCGCCAGCAGCTTAACTATCTCGGGCACTGGGGCCAACGTCCTGACTTTC. Translated, it gives CASSLTISGTGANVLTF. The full variable domain, completed using reference TRBV5-1 and TRBJ2-6, is KAGVTQTPRYLIKTRGQQVTLSCSPISGHRSVSWYQQTPGQGLQFLFEYFSETQRNKGNFPGRFSGRQFSNSRSEMNVSTLELGDSALYLCASSLTISGTGANVLTFGAGSRLTVL.

This clonotype was seen repeatedly, ten times or more. One junction end disagrees with the germline gene, perhaps due to a read error. V and J are TRBV28 and TRBJ2-1, with 10 bases identical to TRBD2. The CDR3 has 15 amino acids. Germline-derived CDR1 and CDR2 are MDHEN and SYDVKM. The CDR3: CASSRLAGSFNEQFF. The CDR3 DNA reads as TGTGCCAGCAGTCGACTAGCGGGTTCCTTCAATGAGCAGTTCTTC.

This clonotype has just a few counts. A read error may account for a junction end that differs from germline. This sequence joins TRBV20-1 and TRBJ1-6; D gene unclear. Germline CDR1 reads DFQATT; CDR2 reads SNEGSKA (reference sequence). There are 11 residues in the CDR3. The CDR3 DNA reads as TGCAGTGCTAGACTGCCAAATTTTTTAATCTTT. It is translated as CSARLPNFLIF.

There are a few counts of this clonotype. V usage is TRBV4-1 and J usage is TRBJ2-2; 13 nucleotides agree with TRBD2. CDR1 MGHRA and CDR2 YSYEKL come from the germline V gene. The junction had 5 bases not matched to a gene; V was cut back by 4 bases and J by 6 bases. CDR3 size: 16 residues. The CDR3 region is CASSPGTSGEPGELFF. The CDR3 DNA is TGCGCCAGCAGCCCCGGGACTAGCGGGGAGCCCGGGGAGCTGTTTTTT.

The chain employs TRBV11-1 and TRBJ2-1; D is undetermined. The germline CDR1 and CDR2 sequences are SGHAT and FQDESV (reference sequence). The length of the CDR3 is 13 residues. Between the trimmed V and J ends, which lost 7 bases and 0 bases, there was a span of 7 bases. The CDR3 region is CASTKLSYNEQFF. DNA for the CDR3: TGTGCCAGCACCAAACTCTCCTACAATGAGCAGTTCTTC.

This clonotype was recorded at least ten times. The chain recombines TRBV6-5 with TRBJ2-6; a weak D match, TRBD2 (6 bases). The V end was cut by 4 bases, the J end by 6 bases, with 16 bases between. Looked up from germline, CDR1 is MNHEY and CDR2 is SVGAGI. CDR3 size: 16 residues. The CDR3 sequence: CASSSPGLSVANVLTF. The CDR3 DNA is TGTGCCAGCAGTTCGCCGGGACTCTCAGTGGCCAACGTCCTGACTTTC.

This clonotype turned up a few times. The chain combines TRBV29-1 with TRBJ2-7, with 14 bases lining up with TRBD2. V gave up 6 bases and J gave up 3 bases; unmatched junction bases: 4. Germline V CDR1 and CDR2: SQVTM, ANQGSEA. The CDR3 totals 14 residues. The CDR3 DNA sequence: TGCAGCGTCGACGGGACTAGCGGGAGCTACGAGCAGTACTTC. Translating gives CSVDGTSGSYEQYF.

This clonotype was counted many times. The CDR3 DNA reads TGTGCCAGCAGTGAAAGTCTCTCGGGGGCTTCCTACGAGCAGTACTTC. Its translation is CASSESLSGASYEQYF. J is TRBJ2-7 and V is TRBV6-1; either TRBD1 or TRBD2 may supply D (6 bases each). Trimming stripped 2 bases from V and 1 base from J, with 15 bases between. In germline, CDR1 is MNHNS, CDR2 SASEGT. This CDR3 region has 16 residues.

This clonotype was seen repeatedly, ten times or more. V usage is TRBV3-1 and J usage is TRBJ1-4, with D uncertain. The V gene lost 1 base and the J gene lost 8 bases, with 14 bases spanning the gap. The length of the CDR3 is 15 residues. In germline, CDR1 is LGHDT, CDR2 YNNKEL (reference sequence). The CDR3: CASSQVRSREEKLFF. The DNA of the CDR3 is TGTGCCAGCAGCCAAGTCCGATCAAGAGAGGAAAAACTGTTTTTT. Variable domain in full (rest from reference TRBV3-1 and TRBJ1-4): DTAVSQTPKYLVTQMGNDKSIKCEQNLGHDTMYWYKQDSKKFLKIMFSYNNKELIINETVPNRFSPKSPDKAHLNLHINSLELGDSAVYFCASSQVRSREEKLFFGSGTQLSVL.